Following are 21 T cell receptor beta chains from one sample sequenced in a study of cytomegalovirus exposure and HLA in healthy donors. PCR amplification relied on 60 Vbeta primers (plus 13 Jbeta primers). Libraries were prepared by immunoSEQ multiplex PCR; TCRdb keeps only in-frame clonotypes and omits some of them. The repertoire holds 130,000 to 150,000 clones, with roughly 79% as singletons. Source material: PBMCs. The receptors were gathered from a male donor in good health and CMV-seronegative.

CDR3 in amino acids: CASRLPGQGGLGNTEAFF. The CDR3 coding sequence is TGTGCCAGCAGGCTACCGGGACAGGGTGGGTTAGGGAACACTGAAGCTTTCTTT. V and J are TRBV6-4 and TRBJ1-1; 9 nucleotides match TRBD1. V dropped 6 bases and J dropped 1; count of bases not matched to a gene: 15. The CDR3 has 18 amino acids. Germline V gene sequence: CDR1 MRHNA, CDR2 SNTAGT.

The chain uses TRBV5-1 and TRBJ2-5, with D perhaps TRBD1 (7 bases). V lost 0 bases and J 1 base, leaving 13 bases between the germline ends. Germline CDR1 and CDR2: SGHRS and YFSETQ. This CDR3 is built from 16 residues. DNA for the CDR3: TGCGCCAGCAGCTTGGGAGGAGGGGGCCGCCAAGAGACCCAGTACTTC. Protein product: CASSLGGGGRQETQYF.

The chain uses TRBV7-2 and TRBJ1-5, with D perhaps matching TRBD1 (6 bases). V was shortened by 7 bases and J by 5 bases, with 15 bases between the two germline ends. Germline assignment: CDR1 SGHTA and CDR2 FQGNSA. This CDR3 has 14 residues. The CDR3 here is CASKTRGGHQPQHF. In nucleotides, the CDR3 is TGTGCCAGCAAGACCCGGGGGGGGCATCAGCCCCAGCATTTT.

This clone has just one count. CDR3 coding DNA: TGTGCCAGCAGCGTAGCTGGCGGGACCTCCTACAATGAGCAGTTCTTC. It yields the protein CASSVAGGTSYNEQFF. The chain links TRBV9 to TRBJ2-1, with D perhaps matching TRBD2 (6 bases). Germline CDR1 reads SGDLS; CDR2 reads YYNGEE. This CDR3 region has 16 residues. V was pared by 0 bases and J by 0 bases, with 10 bases between.

This clone was seen more than once but under ten times. The gene calls are TRBV30 and TRBJ1-3, with D perhaps TRBD1 (5 bases). Germline CDR1 and CDR2: GTSNPN and SVGIG (reference sequence). V dropped 0 bases and J dropped 4 bases, with 13 bases sitting between them. This CDR3 contains 15 residues. In DNA, the CDR3 is TGTGCCTGGAGTGTACAGGCTGCAACCGGAAACACCATATATTTT. Amino acid sequence: CAWSVQAATGNTIYF.

V and J are TRBV7-2 and TRBJ2-5; D perhaps matches TRBD2 (5 bases). The V and J ends lost 5 bases and 4 bases respectively, with 14 bases between them. CDR1 is SGHTA, CDR2 FQGNSA, per germline. This CDR3 comprises 14 residues. CDR3 amino acids: CASSTRREGETQYF. The CDR3 DNA sequence: TGTGCCAGCAGCACCCGCCGTGAGGGAGAGACCCAGTACTTC.

This chain uses TRBV4-1 with TRBJ2-3, with 8 bases matching TRBD1. CDR3 length: 14 amino acids. CDR1 and CDR2 (germline): MGHRA, YSYEKL. The V gene end was trimmed by 5 bases and the J gene end by 7 bases; junction bases not matched to a gene: 8. CDR3 residues: CASSSDRVRNTQYF. Written as DNA, the CDR3 is TGCGCCAGCAGCTCGGACAGGGTTAGAAATACGCAGTATTTT.

The rearrangement joins TRBV27 to TRBJ2-7; D is uncertain. Trimming pared 8 bases from V and 3 bases from J, leaving 17 bases between. The germline V gene encodes CDR1 MNHEY and CDR2 SMNVEV (reference sequence). CDR3 length: 14 amino acids. CDR3 DNA: TGTGCCAGCGGCACCTCAGGCCTCCACTACGAGCAGTACTTC. It translates to CASGTSGLHYEQYF.

The chain has TRBV11-3 and TRBJ1-1, with D unresolved. The CDR3 length is 13 residues. The germline V gene encodes CDR1 SGHNT and CDR2 YENEEA. V lost 1 base and J lost 6, with 9 bases in between. This CDR3 reads CASSLGARAEAFF. The CDR3 DNA follows: TGTGCCAGCAGCTTAGGGGCGAGGGCTGAAGCTTTCTTT.

This chain connects TRBV14 to TRBJ2-2; D perhaps matches TRBD1 (6 bases). CDR1 and CDR2 (germline): SGHDN, FVKESK. V lost 4 bases and J lost 5, with 14 bases in between. The CDR3 extends over 15 amino acids. In DNA, the CDR3 is TGTGCCAGCAGCCTCTGGACAGTTCCTACCGGGGAGCTGTTTTTT. This sequence encodes CASSLWTVPTGELFF.

In this sample, this clone turned up once. V usage is TRBV2 and J usage is TRBJ1-3; D gene uncertain. The V end lost 6 bases, the J end lost 0 bases, and 9 bases lay between the germline ends. CDR3 length: 14 residues. Germline loops: CDR1 SNHLY, CDR2 FYNNEI. CDR3: CASRPNSSGNTIYF. CDR3 bases: TGTGCCAGCAGGCCTAACAGCTCTGGAAACACCATATATTTT.

The chain joins TRBV19 to TRBJ1-4; 7 nucleotides agree with TRBD1. The germline gives CDR1 LNHDA, CDR2 SQIVND (reference sequence). This CDR3 is built from 14 residues. J lost 0 bases, V lost 8 bases, and 3 bases had no gene match. The CDR3 region is CASVTGATNEKLFF. The CDR3 DNA is TGTGCCAGTGTTACAGGGGCAACTAATGAAAAACTGTTTTTT. The full variable domain, its missing parts supplied by reference TRBV19 and TRBJ1-4, is DGGITQSPKYLFRKEGQNVTLSCEQNLNHDAMYWYRQDPGQGLRLIYYSQIVNDFQKGDIAEGYSVSREKKESFPLTVTSAQKNPTAFYLCASVTGATNEKLFFGSGTQLSVL.

The V and J genes are TRBV5-4 and TRBJ2-7; TRBD1 matches at 9 bases. The J segment lost 0 bases and the V segment lost 4 bases, leaving 11 bases of the junction unmatched. The CDR3 is 17 residues long. Germline V gene sequence: CDR1 SGHNT, CDR2 YYREEE (reference sequence). The CDR3 is CASSQTGQGSFSYEQYF. The CDR3 DNA reads as TGTGCCAGCAGCCAAACAGGACAGGGGTCTTTCTCCTACGAGCAGTACTTC. Supplemented by reference TRBV5-4 and TRBJ2-7, the full variable domain reads ETGVTQSPTHLIKTRGQQVTLRCSSQSGHNTVSWYQQALGQGPQFIFQYYREEENGRGNFPPRFSGLQFPNYSSELNVNALELDDSALYLCASSQTGQGSFSYEQYFGPGTRLTVT.

Comment on this clone: An end of the junction differs from the germline gene, which may be a read error. This rearrangement joins TRBV7-6 to TRBJ1-5; 9 bases are shared with TRBD1. Germline-derived CDR1 and CDR2 are SGHVS and FNYEAQ. This CDR3 region has 17 residues. The CDR3 is CASCFSPGTGLNQPQHF. DNA of the CDR3: TGTGCCAGCTGCTTTAGCCCCGGGACAGGGCTCAATCAGCCCCAGCATTTT.

In its sample, this clone was seen many times. V and J are TRBV19 and TRBJ1-2; perhaps TRBD1 as D (6 bases). Germline loops: CDR1 LNHDA, CDR2 SQIVND (reference sequence). CDR3 length: 13 residues. With 6 bases removed from V and 6 bases from J, the gap between germline ends came to 14 bases. The CDR3 here is CASSTGILDGYTF. The CDR3 nucleotides are TGTGCCAGTAGCACAGGGATCTTGGATGGCTACACCTTC. The full variable domain, completed using reference TRBV19 and TRBJ1-2, is DGGITQSPKYLFRKEGQNVTLSCEQNLNHDAMYWYRQDPGQGLRLIYYSQIVNDFQKGDIAEGYSVSREKKESFPLTVTSAQKNPTAFYLCASSTGILDGYTFGSGTRLTVV.

The rearrangement joins TRBV2 to TRBJ1-3; TRBD1 is a possible D gene (5 bases). Per germline, CDR1 SNHLY and CDR2 FYNNEI. V was cut by 2 bases and J by 2 bases, with 16 bases left in between. CDR3 size: 17 residues. The CDR3 bases are TGTGCCAGCAGTGAATACGGCGGGGCCGCGGCTGGAAACACCATATATTTT. It codes for CASSEYGGAAAGNTIYF. Looking up the rest from reference TRBV2 and TRBJ1-3 gives the full variable domain: EPEVTQTPSHQVTQMGQEVILRCVPISNHLYFYWYRQILGQKVEFLVSFYNNEISEKSEIFDDQFSVERPDGSNFTLKIRSTKLEDSAMYFCASSEYGGAAAGNTIYFGEGSWLTVV.

J is TRBJ2-5 and V is TRBV7-2; 10 bases line up with TRBD2. Looked up from germline, CDR1 is SGHTA and CDR2 is FQGNSA. The CDR3 extends over 19 amino acids. The ends lost 7 bases at V and 2 bases at J; junction bases unmatched: 19. In nucleotides, the CDR3 is TGTGCCAGCACCAAACCCCCCGGGGTACTAGCGGGGCCTCAAGAGACCCAGTACTTC. This gives the protein CASTKPPGVLAGPQETQYF.

The chain employs TRBV5-1 and TRBJ2-5; the D gene is possibly TRBD2 (5 bases). The CDR3 is 14 amino acids. CDR1 is SGHRS and CDR2 is YFSETQ in the germline V gene. Trimming left V 6 bases short and J 5 bases short, with 17 bases between. CDR3 nucleotide sequence: TGCGCCAGCAACCCGCTTGCTTCGGGGGAGACCCAGTACTTC. As protein: CASNPLASGETQYF.

This clone was detected only a few times. The DNA for the CDR3 is TGCGCCAGCAGCTTGGCGGATGAGCAGTTCTTC. Translating gives CASSLADEQFF. The genes are TRBV5-1 and TRBJ2-1; no reliable D call. V lost 0 bases and J lost 8, with 3 bases in between. CDR3 length: 11 residues. The germline gives CDR1 SGHRS, CDR2 YFSETQ.

The chain employs TRBV6-1 and TRBJ2-7, with 7 bases fitting TRBD1. The CDR3 is 15 residues long. J lost 12 bases, V lost 1 base, and 15 bases had no gene match. Per germline, CDR1 MNHNS and CDR2 SASEGT. Here the CDR3 reads CASSEVPRQGTDPYF. The CDR3 DNA reads TGTGCCAGCAGTGAAGTTCCCCGACAGGGAACGGATCCGTACTTC.

J is TRBJ2-7 and V is TRBV5-1, with 7 bases matching TRBD1. Germline V lookup: CDR1 SGHRS, CDR2 YFSETQ. The CDR3 length is 17 residues. V dropped 4 bases and J dropped 0; count of bases not matched to a gene: 13. CDR3 nucleotide sequence: TGCGCCAGCAGCGGGAACCCGACAGGGCCGGTCTCCTACGAGCAGTACTTC. Amino acids: CASSGNPTGPVSYEQYF.